Listed below are T cell receptor beta chains from one sample, sequenced in a study of blood T cell repertoires in COVID-19. TCRdb's table, derived via immunoSEQ multiplex PCR, lists solely in-frame clones and lacks some. The profile shows about 160,000 clones, 84% of them singletons. Sequencing input: PBMCs or T cells enriched from blood (not recorded which). The receptors stem from a woman in her forties or fifties who had recovered from COVID-19. Both conserved end residues are part of each CDR3. Each record gives: V gene, J gene, CDR3 protein.

v_gene: TRBV28; j_gene: TRBJ2-2; CDR3aa: CASTPPRTIQSGELFF
v_gene: TRBV7-2; j_gene: TRBJ2-1; CDR3aa: CASSLGLRGPNEQFF
v_gene: TRBV11-2; j_gene: TRBJ2-7; CDR3aa: CASSAAAVSGYEQYF
v_gene: TRBV10-3; j_gene: TRBJ2-1; CDR3aa: CAIDSGVGEQFF
v_gene: TRBV5-1; j_gene: TRBJ2-7; CDR3aa: CASSIQGLAMSEQYF
v_gene: TRBV9; j_gene: TRBJ2-5; CDR3aa: CASSVQAGGQGTQYF
v_gene: TRBV28; j_gene: TRBJ1-4; CDR3aa: CASSLVDRGGFREKLFF
v_gene: TRBV2; j_gene: TRBJ2-7; CDR3aa: CASSGQRGAPDEQYF
v_gene: TRBV7-3; j_gene: TRBJ2-1; CDR3aa: CASSPRTPQGGNEQFF
v_gene: TRBV9; j_gene: TRBJ2-7; CDR3aa: CASSVGLAYEQYF
v_gene: TRBV19; j_gene: TRBJ2-7; CDR3aa: CASTTTGGAEQYF
v_gene: TRBV9; j_gene: TRBJ1-5; CDR3aa: CASSVGGVGPQHF
v_gene: TRBV7-9; j_gene: TRBJ2-1; CDR3aa: CASSLGALSAGGYNEQFF
v_gene: TRBV28; j_gene: TRBJ2-3; CDR3aa: CASSLPGLAGAGATDTQYF
v_gene: TRBV11-2; j_gene: TRBJ2-2; CDR3aa: CAVAGTSVVGELFF
v_gene: TRBV2; j_gene: TRBJ2-7; CDR3aa: CASTRLAGVYEQYF
v_gene: TRBV28; j_gene: TRBJ2-1; CDR3aa: CASSLGGQGGFYNEQFF
v_gene: TRBV3-1/TRBV3-2; j_gene: TRBJ1-2; CDR3aa: CASSQIRDYGYTF
v_gene: TRBV25-1; j_gene: TRBJ2-2; CDR3aa: CASSERPGVDTGELFF
v_gene: TRBV25-1; j_gene: TRBJ1-6; CDR3aa: CASSARTGVSNNSPLHF
v_gene: TRBV4-1; j_gene: TRBJ2-1; CDR3aa: CASSQDLGGVYNEQFF
v_gene: TRBV19; j_gene: TRBJ2-7; CDR3aa: CASSIGTGAYEQYF
v_gene: TRBV18; j_gene: TRBJ1-1; CDR3aa: CASSPLRNTEAFF
v_gene: TRBV11-3; j_gene: TRBJ1-2; CDR3aa: CASSLPGQGVNYGYTF
v_gene: TRBV5-1; j_gene: TRBJ2-5; CDR3aa: CASSFRGGEETQYF
v_gene: TRBV7-3; j_gene: TRBJ2-7; CDR3aa: CASSPGQGYEQYF
v_gene: TRBV28; j_gene: TRBJ2-1; CDR3aa: CASPDSPSRSYNEQFF
v_gene: TRBV7-8; j_gene: TRBJ1-2; CDR3aa: CASNPGQGSTNYGYTF
v_gene: TRBV4-2; j_gene: TRBJ2-1; CDR3aa: CASSQELAVYNEQFF
v_gene: TRBV11-1; j_gene: TRBJ2-5; CDR3aa: CASSQLAVETQYF
v_gene: TRBV7-2; j_gene: TRBJ2-3; CDR3aa: CASSTRIPDTQYF
v_gene: TRBV19; j_gene: TRBJ2-1; CDR3aa: CASRNTGVGSGEQFF
v_gene: TRBV5-4; j_gene: TRBJ2-5; CDR3aa: CASRDGLNVLQETQYF
v_gene: TRBV5-6; j_gene: TRBJ2-4; CDR3aa: CASSFDREAKNIQYF
v_gene: TRBV18; j_gene: TRBJ1-5; CDR3aa: CASSSDRDQPQHF
v_gene: TRBV10-3; j_gene: TRBJ2-2; CDR3aa: CAISVPGTTGELFF
v_gene: TRBV28; j_gene: TRBJ1-5; CDR3aa: CASSTDRSGQPQHF
v_gene: TRBV20-1; j_gene: TRBJ1-2; CDR3aa: CSASVPGGFQKGYTF
v_gene: TRBV3-1/TRBV3-2; j_gene: TRBJ1-1; CDR3aa: CASSHDRIMNTEAFF
v_gene: TRBV27; j_gene: TRBJ2-1; CDR3aa: CASSLSGRVYNEQFF
v_gene: TRBV29-1; j_gene: TRBJ1-1; CDR3aa: CSVGGTGLWNTEAFF
v_gene: TRBV7-2; j_gene: TRBJ1-5; CDR3aa: CASSPQLTLPPQHF
v_gene: TRBV7-9; j_gene: TRBJ2-3; CDR3aa: CASSFKLAGDTQYF
v_gene: TRBV9; j_gene: TRBJ2-1; CDR3aa: CASSVPGQGQGGYNEQFF
v_gene: TRBV21-1; j_gene: TRBJ2-1; CDR3aa: CASKGAPTLYNEQFF
v_gene: TRBV5-1; j_gene: TRBJ2-1; CDR3aa: CASSSGLAGGDEQFF
v_gene: TRBV10-3; j_gene: TRBJ1-2; CDR3aa: CAISALTGQDGYTF
v_gene: TRBV6-5; j_gene: TRBJ1-3; CDR3aa: CASRPRQATGNTIYF
v_gene: TRBV6-5; j_gene: TRBJ1-6; CDR3aa: CASRAPYNSPLHF
v_gene: TRBV6-1; j_gene: TRBJ1-2; CDR3aa: CASSETPRAVNYGYTF
v_gene: TRBV4-2; j_gene: TRBJ2-3; CDR3aa: CASSLGLASTDTQYF
v_gene: TRBV6-2/TRBV6-3; j_gene: TRBJ1-5; CDR3aa: CASSPQGARNQPQHF
v_gene: TRBV10-3; j_gene: TRBJ2-7; CDR3aa: CAISDRTDITSGGYF
v_gene: TRBV10-3; j_gene: TRBJ1-6; CDR3aa: CAISDQGGNSPLHF